This T cell receptor beta chain was profiled in a study of cytomegalovirus exposure and HLA in healthy donors. Generated by immunoSEQ multiplex PCR, the TCRdb table keeps only in-frame clones and is missing some. Here the sample spans about 280,000 clones, roughly 90% being singletons. In germline, CDR1 is GTSNPN, CDR2 SVGIG (reference sequence). This CDR3 spans 12 amino acids. V dropped 3 bases and J dropped 2 bases, with 7 bases sitting between them. The TCR comes from a woman aged 18-30 years in good health and CMV-seronegative. Sequenced input: PBMCs. The rearrangement links TRBV30 to TRBJ1-1; the D gene is possibly TRBD1 (5 bases). Here the CDR3 DNA reads TGTGCCTGGAGACAGGTAAACACTGAAGCTTTCTTT. Translation: CAWRQVNTEAFF.